This T cell receptor (beta chain) is from a study of blood T cell repertoires in COVID-19 (dated by TCRdb to the early 2020s). Some background on the complete study: The collaborator samples originated in the United States, Italy and Spain and spanned the acute and convalescent phases of COVID-19. The prospective study material was composed of cDNA or gDNA derived from T cells, B-cell-depleted T cells, or PBMCs. Subjects who had been exposed to COVID-19, were actively infected with it, or had recovered from it provided the deeply sampled blood TCRbeta repertoires that made up the dataset. The repertoires were released in a freely available public database meant as a resource for research on the immune response to SARS-CoV-2. The samples were drawn from the first 160 participants of the ongoing ImmuneRACE study and from some 1,300 subjects provided by 6 global collaborators. The sample metadata nearly always contained a de-identified subject ID, COVID-19 status, age in years and sex. Where HLA class I and class II types were available, the types were taken from metadata supplied by the sample provider, not from assay-based typing. Overall study outcomes, separate from this receptor: How much clinical and demographic metadata was included differed by source and by participant, and the metadata was provided uncurated.

Samples from volunteer blood donors who had recovered from COVID-19 were contributed by a second Seattle source. The collaborating institutions used their own protocols to collect whole blood in K2EDTA tubes. For TCRbeta analysis, collaborators shipped samples as frozen whole blood, isolated PBMCs, or DNA extracted from either of those sample types. About this clone itself: Which antigen it targets is not known. No per-base quality is available; no much larger clone lies one base away.

The germline V gene supplies CDR1 MGHRA and CDR2 YSYEKL. Cut back by 0 bases and 1 base, the V and J ends lie 10 bases apart. Spanning cysteine to phenylalanine, the CDR3 consists of 15 amino acids. This entry keeps only the CDR3 DNA: 45 bases, framed from base 1. TCRbeta CDR3 regions were amplified from genomic DNA using the immunoSEQ Assay, a bias-controlled multiplex PCR. The authors' pipeline ran thus. Within the assay, amplification of reference gene primers was used to estimate how many nucleated cells each sample contained. Sequence reads were collapsed and filtered to measure the absolute abundance of every unique TCRbeta CDR3 rearrangement. For each sample, productive Simpson clonality was calculated as the square root of Simpson's diversity index across productive rearrangements. Not all clones reach the TCRdb copy of this immuneACCESS table, which keeps in-frame sequences only. Checked studies attribute under half of the gap to unresolved V genes and leave the rest unexplained. The V and J calls and clone size were taken over from that table, and D and trimming were inferred from the DNA. This sample comprises 150,000 to 200,000 clones, around 79% of them detected only once. The top ten constitute approximately 13% of the sample.

The sequence was obtained from a man aged 50-60 years who had recovered from COVID-19. Source material: peripheral blood. Recombination connected TRBV4-1 to TRBJ2-7; the best D guess is TRBD1, with 6 bases matching. The bases are TGCGCCAGCAGCCAAGATCCGACAGGTTCCTACGAGCAGTACTTC. Translated, it reads CASSQDPTGSYEQYF.